The 14 T cell receptor beta chains below come from one sample, sequenced in a study of blood T cell repertoires in COVID-19. TCRdb's copy holds only in-frame clones and misses some; the assay was immunoSEQ multiplex PCR. The sample yields 95,000 to 100,000 clones, 85% seen once. The sequenced material came from peripheral blood. The receptor source for this set is a woman in her 70s with active or convalescent COVID-19.

The chain uses TRBV19 and TRBJ1-1, with 10 bases aligning to TRBD1. The CDR3 totals 14 residues. Germline-derived CDR1 and CDR2 are LNHDA and SQIVND (reference sequence). V shed 3 bases and J 2 bases; nucleotides not matched to a gene: 0. The CDR3 spells CASSMTGGNTEAFF. The CDR3 DNA sequence: TGTGCCAGTAGTATGACAGGGGGCAACACTGAAGCTTTCTTT.

The chain carries TRBV7-3 and TRBJ2-1; 10 positions match TRBD2. This CDR3 spans 14 amino acids. The germline V gene has CDR1 SGHTA and CDR2 FQGTGA. V lost 6 bases and J lost 3; bases outside the gene matches: 2. The CDR3, as DNA: TGTGCCAGCAGATCTAGCGGGGGCTACAATGAGCAGTTCTTC. Encoded protein: CASRSSGGYNEQFF.

The chain links TRBV10-3 to TRBJ2-3; no clear D. The germline CDR1 and CDR2 sequences are ENHRY and SYGVKD. CDR3 length equals 12 residues. Between the trimmed V and J ends, which lost 4 bases and 0 bases, there was a span of 2 bases. This chain's CDR3 is CAISASTDTQYF. The CDR3 coding sequence is TGTGCCATCAGTGCTAGCACAGATACGCAGTATTTT.

The gene calls are TRBV9 and TRBJ1-2, with 7 bases aligning to TRBD1. Unmatched junction bases numbered 9, after V lost 5 bases and J lost 2 bases. The CDR3 sequence is 15 residues long. Per germline, CDR1 SGDLS and CDR2 YYNGEE. The CDR3 DNA reads as TGTGCCAGCAGTGAAGGGAGCAGGGGGAACTATGGCTACACCTTC. It encodes CASSEGSRGNYGYTF.

This chain uses TRBV28 with TRBJ1-2; 9 bases agree with TRBD1. The CDR3 spans 13 residues. In germline, CDR1 is MDHEN, CDR2 SYDVKM. V shed 7 bases and J 7 bases; nucleotides not matched to a gene: 7. CDR3 protein: CASKGETGGGYTF. CDR3 sequence (DNA): TGTGCCAGCAAAGGGGAGACAGGGGGTGGCTACACCTTC.

The chain has TRBV7-2 and TRBJ2-1; 7 bases align to TRBD1. Per the germline V gene, CDR1 is SGHTA and CDR2 is FQGNSA. After removal of 5 bases from V and 6 bases from J, the junction contained 19 bases not matched to a gene. This CDR3 region has 18 residues. The CDR3 spells CASSENPQGQQPPNEQFF. The CDR3 coding sequence is TGTGCCAGCAGCGAGAACCCACAGGGGCAACAGCCCCCCAATGAGCAGTTCTTC. Using reference TRBV7-2 and TRBJ2-1 for the parts outside the CDR3, the full variable domain is GAGVSQSPSNKVTEKGKDVELRCDPISGHTALYWYRQSLGQGLEFLIYFQGNSAPDKSGLPSDRFSAERTGGSVSTLTIQRTQQEDSAVYLCASSENPQGQQPPNEQFFGPGTRLTVL.

The chain joins TRBV4-1 to TRBJ1-1; TRBD1 might be the D (5 bases). CDR1 and CDR2 from the germline V gene are MGHRA and YSYEKL. Trimming shortened V by 0 bases and J by 7 bases, and 12 bases separated the two germline ends. The CDR3 sequence is 14 residues long. CDR3 region: CASSQDGGDGEAFF. The CDR3 DNA reads as TGCGCCAGCAGCCAAGACGGGGGAGACGGTGAAGCTTTCTTT.

The chain uses TRBV5-1 and TRBJ2-6; D call uncertain. The CDR3 is 15 amino acids. Germline assignment: CDR1 SGHRS and CDR2 YFSETQ. V lost 4 bases to trimming and J lost 0 bases, with 8 bases between them. In nucleotides, the CDR3 is TGCGCCAGCAGCCCCTTGAGCTCTGGGGCCAACGTCCTGACTTTC. Its translation: CASSPLSSGANVLTF.

The V call is TRBV5-6, the J call TRBJ1-2; 8 bases agree with TRBD1. Germline CDR1 and CDR2: SGHDT and YYEEEE. This CDR3 spans 14 amino acids. The junction had 10 bases not matched to a gene; V was cut back by 5 bases and J by 7 bases. CDR3 residues: CASRTETGASGYTF. The CDR3 DNA reads TGTGCCAGCAGAACCGAGACAGGGGCCAGTGGCTACACCTTC.

V is TRBV5-1 and J is TRBJ2-3; D uncertain. The germline gives CDR1 SGHRS, CDR2 YFSETQ. The CDR3 spans 13 residues. The V gene lost 1 base and the J gene lost 3 bases, with 6 bases spanning the gap. The CDR3 protein is CASSLTATDTQYF. The CDR3 nucleotides are TGCGCCAGCAGCTTGACAGCTACAGATACGCAGTATTTT.

This clone was observed a handful of times. The rearrangement links TRBV11-2 to TRBJ2-2; the D gene is possibly TRBD1 (6 bases). Germline lookup yields CDR1 SGHAT and CDR2 FQNNGV. Trimming took off 9 bases at V and 7 bases at J, with 15 bases between the two ends. The CDR3 sequence is 13 residues long. The CDR3 DNA sequence: TGTGCCAGATTAGCAGGGGCTTACGGGGAGCTGTTTTTT. Encoded protein: CARLAGAYGELFF.

J is TRBJ2-1 and V is TRBV7-9; TRBD2 matches at 8 bases. Germline V gene lookup returns CDR1 SEHNR and CDR2 FQNEAQ (reference sequence). The CDR3 covers 14 residues. CDR3 nucleotides: TGTGCGAGTACTCCGGGAGGGTTCTACAATGAGCAGTTCTTC. This codes for CASTPGGFYNEQFF.

This chain joins TRBV6-2 or TRBV6-3 and TRBJ1-3; a weak D match, TRBD1 (6 bases). V dropped 6 bases and J dropped 0 bases, with 18 bases sitting between them. Germline CDR1 is MNHEY and CDR2 is SVGEGT. The CDR3 is made up of 17 amino acids. The CDR3 DNA reads TGTGCCAGCAGCCGGACAGCATTAGCCCGCTCTGGAAACACCATATATTTT. The encoded protein is CASSRTALARSGNTIYF.

The chain joins TRBV28 to TRBJ2-5; 10 positions agree with TRBD1. Germline-derived CDR1 and CDR2 are MDHEN and SYDVKM. This CDR3 spans 18 amino acids. The trim removed 3 bases at V and 2 bases at J, leaving 12 bases unmatched. The CDR3 loop is CASSFLPPMGQGQETQYF. In DNA, the CDR3 is TGTGCCAGCAGTTTCCTCCCCCCCATGGGACAGGGGCAAGAGACCCAGTACTTC.